Sequencing of this T cell receptor beta chain was carried out in a study of blood T cell repertoires in COVID-19. Study-wide context: Samples came from the United States, Italy and Spain, spanning acute and convalescent COVID-19. T cells, B-cell-depleted T cells, or PBMCs provided the cDNA or gDNA that served as material.

The CDR3 length is 15 residues. The ends lost 5 bases at V and 2 bases at J; junction bases unmatched: 5. CDR1 is SGHVS, CDR2 FNYEAQ, per germline. In the authors' workflow: Amplification with reference gene primers provided the estimates of nucleated cell counts. Clones were read by immunoSEQ multiplex PCR, and TCRdb kept only the in-frame ones, dropping some. For V, J and clone size, that table is used; D and trimming come from the DNA. The table has around 99,000 clones, approximately 85% seen once; the top ten hold around a sixth. Sequencing input: peripheral blood. The gene calls are TRBV7-6 and TRBJ2-3, with 9 bases fitting TRBD1. This clonotype originated in a woman aged 80 or over with active or convalescent COVID-19. In nucleotides, the CDR3 is TGTGCCAGCAGCCACCGGGACAGGGACACAGATACGCAGTATTTT. Protein sequence: CASSHRDRDTDTQYF.